One sample yielded the 3 T cell receptor beta chains listed below, sequenced in a study of control samples from healthy donors and cancer patients. Data came from immunoSEQ multiplex PCR; TCRdb stores just in-frame clones and leaves some out. The sample comprises roughly 170,000 clones, just over 85% of which are singletons, and approximately 4.9% rests with the top ten. The sample was blood. These TCRs come from a woman between 25 and 40 years old in good health.

The rearrangement joins TRBV28 to TRBJ1-5; a possible D gene is TRBD1 (5 bases). Germline loops: CDR1 MDHEN, CDR2 SYDVKM. V was cut by 2 bases and J by 2 bases, with 19 bases left in between. This CDR3 comprises 18 residues. CDR3 amino acids: CASSLRARLGGGNQPQHF. CDR3 coding DNA: TGTGCCAGCAGTTTAAGGGCCCGCCTTGGGGGGGGCAATCAGCCCCAGCATTTT.

The chain links TRBV5-5 to TRBJ1-5; no clear D gene. Germline lookup yields CDR1 SGHKS and CDR2 YYEKEE (reference sequence). The CDR3 is 15 amino acids. Trimming cost V 4 bases and J 4 bases, with 15 bases left between them. The CDR3 nucleotides are TGTGCCAGCAGCCCGAATAGAGCTTTTAATCAGCCCCAGCATTTT. Encoded protein: CASSPNRAFNQPQHF.

The sample holds one count of this clone. The rearrangement links TRBV5-6 to TRBJ1-3; possible D gene TRBD1, 5 bases. The CDR3 length is 16 residues. In germline, CDR1 is SGHDT, CDR2 YYEEEE. Trimming left V 0 bases short and J 2 bases short, with 12 bases between. CDR3 sequence (DNA): TGTGCCAGCAGCTTGGGTTCGGCGGACACTGGAAACACCATATATTTT. It is translated as CASSLGSADTGNTIYF.